These 4 T cell receptor beta chains originate from one sample sequenced in a study of OX40 agonist ivuxolimab in advanced cancers. Assay used: immunoSEQ multiplex PCR; TCRdb lists only in-frame clones, some missing. The sample includes roughly 33,000 clones, 65% to 80% seen only once; the top ten take roughly 19%. Sequencing was performed on CD4+ or CD8+ T cells sorted from blood, taken in a trial of the OX40 agonist ivuxolimab. The receptors here all came from an adult with an advanced solid tumor such as melanoma, head and neck, liver or kidney cancer.

The rearrangement uses TRBV27 and TRBJ2-2, with TRBD1 as a possible D gene (5 bases). Germline CDR1 MNHEY, CDR2 SMNVEV (reference sequence). There are 12 residues in the CDR3. Trimming took off 5 bases at V and 6 bases at J, with 7 bases between the two ends. The chain's CDR3 is CASSRGAGELFF. CDR3 in DNA: TGTGCCAGCAGTAGGGGTGCCGGGGAGCTGTTTTTT.

The V call is TRBV19, the J call TRBJ1-5; tentative D call: TRBD1 (5 bases). Trimming took off 7 bases at V and 3 bases at J, with 13 bases between the two ends. This CDR3 has 14 amino acids. Germline-derived CDR1 and CDR2 are LNHDA and SQIVND (reference sequence). The CDR3 loop reads CASNELQVNQPQHF. The CDR3 region has the DNA TGTGCCAGTAATGAGTTACAGGTCAATCAGCCCCAGCATTTT.

This clone occurred a few times. The CDR3 bases are TGTGCCGTCAAGGGAGAAGAGACCCAGTACTTC. Translating gives CAVKGEETQYF. The chain is built from TRBV10-3 and TRBJ2-5, with D perhaps matching TRBD2 (5 bases). The CDR3 runs 11 residues. Trimming shortened V by 11 bases and J by 3 bases, and 10 bases separated the two germline ends. In germline, CDR1 is ENHRY, CDR2 SYGVKD.

This clone appeared a single time. The chain is built from TRBV6-5 and TRBJ1-1, with D perhaps matching TRBD1 (5 bases). CDR3 length: 15 amino acids. V was shortened by 6 bases and J by 4 bases, with 18 bases between the two germline ends. The germline gives CDR1 MNHEY, CDR2 SVGAGI. The CDR3 is CASRFREYGTTEAFF. CDR3 DNA: TGTGCCAGCAGATTCAGGGAATATGGGACCACTGAAGCTTTCTTT.